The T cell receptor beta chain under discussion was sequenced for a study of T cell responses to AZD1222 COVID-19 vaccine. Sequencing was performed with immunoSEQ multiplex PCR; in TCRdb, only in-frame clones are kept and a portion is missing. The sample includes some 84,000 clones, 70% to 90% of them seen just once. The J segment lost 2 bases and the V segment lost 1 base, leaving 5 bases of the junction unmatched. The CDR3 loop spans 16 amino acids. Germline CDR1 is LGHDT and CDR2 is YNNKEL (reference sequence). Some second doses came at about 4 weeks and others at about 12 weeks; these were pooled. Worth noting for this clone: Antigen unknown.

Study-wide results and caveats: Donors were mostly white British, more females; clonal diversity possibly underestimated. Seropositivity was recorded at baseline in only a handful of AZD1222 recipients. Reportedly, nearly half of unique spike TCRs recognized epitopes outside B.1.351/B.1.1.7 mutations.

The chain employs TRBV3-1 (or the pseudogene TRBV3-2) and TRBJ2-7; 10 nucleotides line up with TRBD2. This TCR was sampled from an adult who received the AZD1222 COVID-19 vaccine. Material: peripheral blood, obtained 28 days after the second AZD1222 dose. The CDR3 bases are TGTGCCAGCAGCCAAGGTCTAGCGGGAGAAACCTACGAGCAGTACTTC. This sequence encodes CASSQGLAGETYEQYF.